In its sample, the clone carrying this TCR beta chain was seen many times. V was pared by 3 bases and J by 2 bases, with 10 bases between. CDR3 size: 14 residues. The germline gives CDR1 LNHDA, CDR2 SQIVND (reference sequence). Researchers took RNA transcripts and amplified the TCR beta CDR3 regions from them. When the TCR CDR3 underwent first-round RT-PCR, the HTBI primer set was used. TCRdb reanalysed the multiplex PCR reads using MiXCR and keeps one entry per CDR3 protein. The sample has hundreds of thousands of distinct CDR3 sequences; roughly 46% are singletons. The sample is drawn from a study of T cells in Graves' hyperthyroidism and ophthalmopathy.

This TCR came from an adult man with Graves' disease, either hyperthyroidism or ophthalmopathy (not recorded which). Sequenced: peripheral blood or thyroid tissue (not recorded which). This chain links TRBV19 with TRBJ1-2; no clear D gene. CDR3 sequence reads: CASSISANNYGYTF. CDR3 bases: TGTGCCAGTAGTATCTCCGCCAACAACTATGGCTACACCTTC.